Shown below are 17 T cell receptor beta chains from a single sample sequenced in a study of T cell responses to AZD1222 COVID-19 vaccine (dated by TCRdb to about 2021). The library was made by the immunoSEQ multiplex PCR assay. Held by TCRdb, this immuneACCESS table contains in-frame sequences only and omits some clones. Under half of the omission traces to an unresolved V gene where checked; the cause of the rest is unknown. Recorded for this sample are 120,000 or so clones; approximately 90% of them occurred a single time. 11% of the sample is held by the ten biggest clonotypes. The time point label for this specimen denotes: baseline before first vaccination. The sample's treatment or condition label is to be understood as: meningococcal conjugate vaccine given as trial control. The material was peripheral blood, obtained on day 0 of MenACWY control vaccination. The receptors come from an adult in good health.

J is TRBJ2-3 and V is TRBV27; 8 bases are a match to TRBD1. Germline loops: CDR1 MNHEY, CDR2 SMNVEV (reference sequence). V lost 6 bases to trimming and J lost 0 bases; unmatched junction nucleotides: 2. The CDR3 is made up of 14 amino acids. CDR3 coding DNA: TGTGCCAGCAGACGGACAGGGAGCACAGATACGCAGTATTTT. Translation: CASRRTGSTDTQYF.

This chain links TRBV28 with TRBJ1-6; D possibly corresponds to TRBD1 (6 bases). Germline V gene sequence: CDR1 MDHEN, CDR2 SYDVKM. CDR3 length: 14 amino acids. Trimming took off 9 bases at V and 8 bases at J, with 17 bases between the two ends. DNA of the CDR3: TGTGCCAGTTCCCTGGAGGACAGAGATTCACCCCTCCACTTT. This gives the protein CASSLEDRDSPLHF.

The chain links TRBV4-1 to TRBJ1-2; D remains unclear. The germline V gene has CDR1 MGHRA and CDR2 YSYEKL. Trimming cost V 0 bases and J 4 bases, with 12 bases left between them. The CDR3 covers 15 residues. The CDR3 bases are TGCGCCAGCAGCCAAGATCTTTCGCTACCCTATGGCTACACCTTC. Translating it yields CASSQDLSLPYGYTF.

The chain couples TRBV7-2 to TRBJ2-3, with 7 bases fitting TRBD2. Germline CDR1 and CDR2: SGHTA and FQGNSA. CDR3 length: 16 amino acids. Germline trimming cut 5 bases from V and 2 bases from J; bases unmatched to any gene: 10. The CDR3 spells CASSTRTRGNTDTQYF. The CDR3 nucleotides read TGTGCCAGCAGCACACGGACTAGAGGTAACACAGATACGCAGTATTTT.

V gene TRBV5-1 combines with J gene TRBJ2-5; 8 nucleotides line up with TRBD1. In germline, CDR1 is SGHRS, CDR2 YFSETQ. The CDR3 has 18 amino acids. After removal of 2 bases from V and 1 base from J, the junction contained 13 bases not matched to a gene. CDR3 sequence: CASSFSGRTGTLQETQYF. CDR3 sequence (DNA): TGCGCCAGCAGCTTCTCGGGGCGGACAGGGACCCTCCAAGAGACCCAGTACTTC.

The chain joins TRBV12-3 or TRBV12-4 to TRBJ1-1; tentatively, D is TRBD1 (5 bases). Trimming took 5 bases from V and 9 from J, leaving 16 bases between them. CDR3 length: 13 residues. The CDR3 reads CASSQLGASKAFF. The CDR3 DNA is TGTGCCAGCAGTCAGCTCGGGGCGTCGAAAGCTTTCTTT.

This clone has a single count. The CDR3 coding sequence is TGTGCCAGCAGCCGCGGGACTAGCGCTCCAAATGAGCAGTTCTTC. Translating it yields CASSRGTSAPNEQFF. The J gene is TRBJ2-1, the V gene TRBV5-4, with 10 positions matching TRBD2. Trimming took 4 bases from V and 7 from J; bases not matched to a gene: 8. Germline V gene data show CDR1 as SGHNT and CDR2 as YYREEE (reference sequence). This CDR3 has 15 amino acids. The whole variable domain, remainder taken from reference TRBV5-4 and TRBJ2-1, is ETGVTQSPTHLIKTRGQQVTLRCSSQSGHNTVSWYQQALGQGPQFIFQYYREEENGRGNFPPRFSGLQFPNYSSELNVNALELDDSALYLCASSRGTSAPNEQFFGPGTRLTVL.

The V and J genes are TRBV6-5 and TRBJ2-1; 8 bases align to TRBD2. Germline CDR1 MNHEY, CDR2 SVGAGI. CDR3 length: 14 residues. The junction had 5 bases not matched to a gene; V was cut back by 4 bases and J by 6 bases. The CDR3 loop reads CASSSYGRANEQFF. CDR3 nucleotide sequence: TGTGCCAGCAGTTCCTACGGGAGGGCCAATGAGCAGTTCTTC.

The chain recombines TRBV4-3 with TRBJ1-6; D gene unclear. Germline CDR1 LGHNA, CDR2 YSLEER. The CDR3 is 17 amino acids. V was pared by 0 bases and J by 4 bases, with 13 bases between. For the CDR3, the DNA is TGCGCCAGCAGCCAAGACCTGGCGCAGGAGTATAATTCACCCCTCCACTTT. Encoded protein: CASSQDLAQEYNSPLHF.

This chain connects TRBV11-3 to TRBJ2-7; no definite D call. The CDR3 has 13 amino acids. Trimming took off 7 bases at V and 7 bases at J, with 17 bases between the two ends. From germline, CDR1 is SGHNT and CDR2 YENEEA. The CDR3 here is CASTLNFDTEQYF. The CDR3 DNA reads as TGTGCCAGCACCCTCAATTTTGATACGGAGCAGTACTTC.

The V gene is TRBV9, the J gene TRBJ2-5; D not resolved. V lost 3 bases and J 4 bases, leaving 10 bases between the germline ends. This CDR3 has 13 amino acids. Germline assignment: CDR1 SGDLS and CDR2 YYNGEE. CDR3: CASSGPPAETQYF. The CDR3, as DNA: TGTGCCAGCAGCGGACCCCCAGCAGAGACCCAGTACTTC. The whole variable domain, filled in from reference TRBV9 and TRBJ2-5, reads DSGVTQTPKHLITATGQRVTLRCSPRSGDLSVYWYQQSLDQGLQFLIQYYNGEERAKGNILERFSAQQFPDLHSELNLSSLELGDSALYFCASSGPPAETQYFGPGTRLLVL.

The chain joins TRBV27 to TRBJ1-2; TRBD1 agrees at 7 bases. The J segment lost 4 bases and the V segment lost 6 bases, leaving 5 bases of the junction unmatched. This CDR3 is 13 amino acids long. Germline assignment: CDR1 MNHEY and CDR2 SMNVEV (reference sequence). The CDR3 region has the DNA TGTGCCAGCAGACCGACAGGGACCTATGGCTACACCTTC. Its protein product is CASRPTGTYGYTF.

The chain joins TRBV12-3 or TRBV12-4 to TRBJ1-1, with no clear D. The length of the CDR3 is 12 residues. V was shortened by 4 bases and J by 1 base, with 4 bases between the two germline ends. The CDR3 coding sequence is TGTGCCAGCAGTTGGCGGAACACTGAAGCTTTCTTT. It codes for CASSWRNTEAFF.

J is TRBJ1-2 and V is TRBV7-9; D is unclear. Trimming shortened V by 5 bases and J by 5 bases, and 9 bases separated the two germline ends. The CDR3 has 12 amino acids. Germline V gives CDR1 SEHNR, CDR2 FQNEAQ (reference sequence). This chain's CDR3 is CASSPPNYGYTF. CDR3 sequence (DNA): TGTGCCAGCAGCCCCCCGAATTATGGCTACACCTTC.

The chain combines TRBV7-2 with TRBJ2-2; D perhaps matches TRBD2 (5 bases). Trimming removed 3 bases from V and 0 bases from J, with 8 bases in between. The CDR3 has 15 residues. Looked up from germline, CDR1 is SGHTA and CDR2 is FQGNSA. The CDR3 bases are TGTGCCAGCAGCTTCGCGGGCGCGAACACCGGGGAGCTGTTTTTT. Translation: CASSFAGANTGELFF.

CDR3 in DNA: TGCGCCAGCAGCGTACAGGGAGCTGAAGCTTTCTTT. It specifies CASSVQGAEAFF. The rearrangement uses TRBV5-1 and TRBJ1-1; TRBD1 might be the D (6 bases). The CDR3 sequence is 12 residues long. Trimming pared 4 bases from V and 6 bases from J, leaving 10 bases between. CDR1 is SGHRS and CDR2 is YFSETQ in the germline V gene.

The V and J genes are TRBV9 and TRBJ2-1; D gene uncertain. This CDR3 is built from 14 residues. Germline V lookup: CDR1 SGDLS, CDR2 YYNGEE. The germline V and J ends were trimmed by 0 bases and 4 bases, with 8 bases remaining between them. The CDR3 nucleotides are TGTGCCAGCAGCGTAGCTACTGTATACAATGAGCAGTTCTTC. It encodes CASSVATVYNEQFF.